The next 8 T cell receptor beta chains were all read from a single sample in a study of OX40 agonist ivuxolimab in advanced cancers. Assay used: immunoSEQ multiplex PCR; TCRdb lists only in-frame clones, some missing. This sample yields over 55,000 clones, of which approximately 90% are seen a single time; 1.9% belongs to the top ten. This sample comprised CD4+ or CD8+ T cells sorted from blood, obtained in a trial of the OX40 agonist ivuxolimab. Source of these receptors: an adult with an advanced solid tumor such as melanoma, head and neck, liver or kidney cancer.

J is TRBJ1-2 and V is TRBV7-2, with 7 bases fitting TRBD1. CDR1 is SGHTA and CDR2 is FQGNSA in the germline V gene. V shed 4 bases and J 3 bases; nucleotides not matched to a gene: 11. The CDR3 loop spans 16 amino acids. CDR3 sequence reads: CASSSHSETGYYGYTF. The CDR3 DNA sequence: TGTGCCAGCAGCTCCCATTCCGAGACAGGGTACTATGGCTACACCTTC.

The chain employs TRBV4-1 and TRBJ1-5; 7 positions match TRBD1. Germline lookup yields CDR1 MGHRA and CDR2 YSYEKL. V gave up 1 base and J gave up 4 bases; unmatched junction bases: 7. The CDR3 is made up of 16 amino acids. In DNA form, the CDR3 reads TGCGCCAGCAGCCAAGGAGGAACAGGGGCTAATCAGCCCCAGCATTTT. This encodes CASSQGGTGANQPQHF.

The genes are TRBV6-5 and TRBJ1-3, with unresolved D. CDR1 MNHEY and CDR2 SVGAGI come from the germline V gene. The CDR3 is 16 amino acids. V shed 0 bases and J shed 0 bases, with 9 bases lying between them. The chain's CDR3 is CASSYSLKSSGNTIYF. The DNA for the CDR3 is TGTGCCAGCAGTTACTCCCTGAAAAGCTCTGGAAACACCATATATTTT.

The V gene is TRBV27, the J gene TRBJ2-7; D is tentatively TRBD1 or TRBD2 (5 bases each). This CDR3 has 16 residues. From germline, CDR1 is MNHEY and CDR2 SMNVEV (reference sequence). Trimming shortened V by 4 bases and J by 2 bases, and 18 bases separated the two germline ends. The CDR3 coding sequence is TGTGCCAGCAGTTCAACAATCGGGACGGCTCCCTACGAGCAGTACTTC. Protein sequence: CASSSTIGTAPYEQYF.

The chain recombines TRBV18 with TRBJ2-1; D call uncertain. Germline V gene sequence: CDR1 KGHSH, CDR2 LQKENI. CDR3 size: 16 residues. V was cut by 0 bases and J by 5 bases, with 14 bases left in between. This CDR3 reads CASSPPFSTANNEQFF. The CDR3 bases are TGTGCCAGCTCACCACCTTTTAGTACCGCTAACAATGAGCAGTTCTTC.

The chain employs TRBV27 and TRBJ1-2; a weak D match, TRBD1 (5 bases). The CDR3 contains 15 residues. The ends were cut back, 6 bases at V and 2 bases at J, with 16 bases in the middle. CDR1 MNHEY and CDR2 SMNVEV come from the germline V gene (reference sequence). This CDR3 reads CASRGIDGANYGYTF. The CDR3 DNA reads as TGTGCCAGCAGAGGAATAGACGGGGCCAACTATGGCTACACCTTC.

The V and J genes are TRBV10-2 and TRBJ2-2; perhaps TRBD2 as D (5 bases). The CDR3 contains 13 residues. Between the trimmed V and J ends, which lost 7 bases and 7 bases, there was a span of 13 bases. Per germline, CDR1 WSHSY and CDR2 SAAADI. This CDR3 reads CASTRTVVGELFF. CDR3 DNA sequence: TGCGCCAGCACCCGGACTGTGGTCGGGGAGCTGTTTTTT.

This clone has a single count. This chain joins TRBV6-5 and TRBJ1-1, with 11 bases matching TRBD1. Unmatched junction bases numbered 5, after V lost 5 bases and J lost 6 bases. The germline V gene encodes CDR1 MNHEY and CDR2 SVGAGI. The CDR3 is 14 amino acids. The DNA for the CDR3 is TGTGCCAGCAGTCCGGGACAGGGGGTGGCTGAAGCTTTCTTT. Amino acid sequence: CASSPGQGVAEAFF.